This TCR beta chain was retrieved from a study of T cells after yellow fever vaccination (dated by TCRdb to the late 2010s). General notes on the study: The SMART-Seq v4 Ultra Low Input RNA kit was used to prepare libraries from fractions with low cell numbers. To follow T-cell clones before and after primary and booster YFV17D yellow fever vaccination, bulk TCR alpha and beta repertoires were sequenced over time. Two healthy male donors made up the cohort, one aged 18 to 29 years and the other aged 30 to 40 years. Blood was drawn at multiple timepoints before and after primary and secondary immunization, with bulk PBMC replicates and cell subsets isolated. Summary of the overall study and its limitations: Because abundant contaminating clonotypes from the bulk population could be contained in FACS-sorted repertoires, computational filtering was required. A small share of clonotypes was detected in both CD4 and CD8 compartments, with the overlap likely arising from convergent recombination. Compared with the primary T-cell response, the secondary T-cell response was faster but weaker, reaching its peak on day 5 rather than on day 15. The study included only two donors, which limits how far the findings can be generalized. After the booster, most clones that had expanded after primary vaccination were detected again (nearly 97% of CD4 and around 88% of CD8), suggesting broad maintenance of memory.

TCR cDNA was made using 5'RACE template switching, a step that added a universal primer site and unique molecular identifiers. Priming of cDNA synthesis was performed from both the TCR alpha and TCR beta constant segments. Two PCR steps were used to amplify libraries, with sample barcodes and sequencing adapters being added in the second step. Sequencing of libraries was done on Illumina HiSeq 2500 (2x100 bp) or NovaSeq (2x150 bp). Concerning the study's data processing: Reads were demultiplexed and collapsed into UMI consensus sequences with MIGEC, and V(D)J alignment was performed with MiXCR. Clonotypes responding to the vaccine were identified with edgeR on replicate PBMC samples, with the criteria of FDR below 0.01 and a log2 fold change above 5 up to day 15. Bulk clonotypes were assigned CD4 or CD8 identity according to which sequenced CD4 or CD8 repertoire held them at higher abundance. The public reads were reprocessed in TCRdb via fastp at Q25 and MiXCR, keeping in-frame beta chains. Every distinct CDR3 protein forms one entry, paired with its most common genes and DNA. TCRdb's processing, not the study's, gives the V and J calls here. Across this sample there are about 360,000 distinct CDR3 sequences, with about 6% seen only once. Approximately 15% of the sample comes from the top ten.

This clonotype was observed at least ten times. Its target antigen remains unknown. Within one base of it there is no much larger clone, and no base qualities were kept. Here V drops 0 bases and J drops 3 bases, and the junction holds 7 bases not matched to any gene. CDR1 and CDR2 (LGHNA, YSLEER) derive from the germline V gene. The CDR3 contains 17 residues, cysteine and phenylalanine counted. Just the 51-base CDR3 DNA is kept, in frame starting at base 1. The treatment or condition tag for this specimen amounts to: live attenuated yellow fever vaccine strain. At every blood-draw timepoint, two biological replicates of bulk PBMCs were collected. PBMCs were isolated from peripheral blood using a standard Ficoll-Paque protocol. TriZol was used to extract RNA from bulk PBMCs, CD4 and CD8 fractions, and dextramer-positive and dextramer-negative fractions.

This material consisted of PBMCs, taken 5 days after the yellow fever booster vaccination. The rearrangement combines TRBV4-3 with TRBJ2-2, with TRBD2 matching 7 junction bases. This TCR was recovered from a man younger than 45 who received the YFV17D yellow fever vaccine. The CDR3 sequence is CASSQDVGGSDTGELFF. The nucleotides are TGCGCCAGCAGCCAAGATGTCGGGGGGTCGGACACCGGGGAGCTGTTTTTT.